What follows are 10 T cell receptor beta chains derived from one specimen sequenced in a study of blood T cells in healthy people across ages. Through a sample-barcoded 5' primer and a J-beta primer mix, a second PCR was run for roughly 7 to 12 cycles. TCRdb fed the 5' RACE reads into MiXCR, producing one record per CDR3 protein. The table lists 660,000 or so distinct CDR3 sequences, roughly three fifths of them singletons. The specimen sequenced was blood. The receptors originated from a man in his 60s in good health.

The CDR3 DNA is TGTGCCAGCAGCTTAGTTGGCAGGGGGATCGGGAGTGGCTACACCTTC. It yields the protein CASSLVGRGIGSGYTF. This chain uses TRBV7-2 with TRBJ1-2; 7 bases match TRBD1. CDR1 and CDR2 (germline): SGHTA, FQGNSA. This CDR3 spans 16 amino acids. The V and J ends lost 1 base and 7 bases, in that order; junction bases with no gene match: 12.

This chain joins TRBV14 and TRBJ1-4; TRBD1 aligns across 11 bases. The V segment lost 6 bases and the J segment 7 bases; nucleotides outside the gene matches: 4. The length of the CDR3 is 14 residues. Germline CDR1 and CDR2: SGHDN and FVKESK. This CDR3 is CASRRTGGGEKLFF. DNA for the CDR3: TGTGCCAGCAGGCGGACAGGGGGCGGTGAAAAACTGTTTTTT.

The chain links TRBV4-1 to TRBJ1-4; the match to TRBD1 covers 9 bases. Losses at the gene ends were 1 base for V and 3 bases for J; bases not matched to a gene: 6. This CDR3 contains 17 residues. Germline CDR1 is MGHRA and CDR2 is YSYEKL. The CDR3: CASSQGTGGSANEKLFF. The CDR3 DNA sequence: TGCGCCAGCAGCCAAGGTACAGGGGGCTCAGCTAATGAAAAACTGTTTTTT.

This clonotype was seen once. Just one base apart from a much larger clone, this may be a read error. For the CDR3, the DNA is TGCAGCGTTGAAGAAGGGGAAGGAGAAAGACTGTTTTTT. It is translated as CSVEEGEGERLFF. This chain joins TRBV29-1 and TRBJ1-4; TRBD1 might be the D (5 bases). This CDR3 is built from 13 residues. CDR1 is SQVTM, CDR2 ANQGSEA, per germline.

This clonotype was recorded once. The rearrangement links TRBV20-1 to TRBJ2-7, with D tentatively TRBD1 (5 bases). The CDR3 sequence is 15 residues long. Germline V gene sequence: CDR1 DFQATT, CDR2 SNEGSKA (reference sequence). V was cut by 1 base and J by 1 base, with 14 bases left in between. The CDR3 protein is CSARGGQTFSYEQYF. The CDR3 coding sequence is TGCAGTGCTAGAGGGGGCCAAACTTTTTCCTACGAGCAGTACTTC.

The J gene is TRBJ2-7, the V gene TRBV24-1; TRBD2 might be the D (6 bases). The germline V gene has CDR1 KGHDR and CDR2 SFDVKD. V lost 5 bases and J 6 bases, leaving 10 bases between the germline ends. The CDR3 runs 12 residues. CDR3 bases: TGTGCCACCAGTGCCCTGCGGGGCGAGCAGTACTTC. Amino acid sequence: CATSALRGEQYF.

The V and J genes are TRBV7-2 and TRBJ2-6, with D tentatively TRBD1 or TRBD2 (5 bases each). CDR1 SGHTA and CDR2 FQGNSA come from the germline V gene. Trimming removed 5 bases from V and 0 bases from J, with 11 bases in between. The CDR3 loop spans 16 amino acids. The chain's CDR3 is CASSRGPNSGANVLTF. CDR3 in DNA: TGTGCCAGCAGCAGGGGACCAAACTCTGGGGCCAACGTCCTGACTTTC. Looking up the rest from reference TRBV7-2 and TRBJ2-6 gives the full variable domain: GAGVSQSPSNKVTEKGKDVELRCDPISGHTALYWYRQSLGQGLEFLIYFQGNSAPDKSGLPSDRFSAERTGGSVSTLTIQRTQQEDSAVYLCASSRGPNSGANVLTFGAGSRLTVL.

V gene TRBV6-5 combines with J gene TRBJ2-5, with D maybe TRBD1 (6 bases). The germline CDR1 and CDR2 sequences are MNHEY and SVGAGI. The CDR3 runs to 16 residues. Trimming cost V 0 bases and J 2 bases, with 13 bases left between them. This chain's CDR3 is CASSYSRHREQETQYF. CDR3 coding DNA: TGTGCCAGCAGTTACTCGCGCCACAGGGAGCAAGAGACCCAGTACTTC.

The V gene is TRBV6-1, the J gene TRBJ2-1, with D perhaps TRBD2 (5 bases). The length of the CDR3 is 12 residues. Trimming stripped 5 bases from V and 12 bases from J, with 14 bases between. Germline assignment: CDR1 MNHNS and CDR2 SASEGT. The CDR3 here is CASSTEGRRQFF. CDR3 coding DNA: TGTGCCAGCAGTACCGAGGGTCGGCGGCAGTTCTTC.

The sample holds a few counts of this clonotype. The rearrangement joins TRBV6-1 to TRBJ2-5; D may be TRBD1 (6 bases). This CDR3 is 14 amino acids long. The germline gives CDR1 MNHNS, CDR2 SASEGT. With 4 bases removed from V and 5 bases from J, the gap between germline ends came to 14 bases. CDR3 nucleotide sequence: TGTGCCAGCAGTGTGGGACAAGTCCGGGAGACCCAGTACTTC. Translation gives CASSVGQVRETQYF.